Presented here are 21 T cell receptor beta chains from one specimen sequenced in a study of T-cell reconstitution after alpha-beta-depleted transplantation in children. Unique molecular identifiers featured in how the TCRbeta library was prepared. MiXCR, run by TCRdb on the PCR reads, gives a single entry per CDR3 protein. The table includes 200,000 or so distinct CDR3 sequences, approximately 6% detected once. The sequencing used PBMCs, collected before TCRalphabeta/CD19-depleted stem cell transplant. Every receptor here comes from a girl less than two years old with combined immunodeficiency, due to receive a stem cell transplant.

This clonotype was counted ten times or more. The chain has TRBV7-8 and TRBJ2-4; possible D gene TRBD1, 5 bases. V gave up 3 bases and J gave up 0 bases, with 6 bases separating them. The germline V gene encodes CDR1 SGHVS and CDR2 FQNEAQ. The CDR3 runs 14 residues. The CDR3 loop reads CASSFDRAKNIQYF. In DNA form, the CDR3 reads TGTGCCAGCAGCTTCGACAGAGCCAAAAACATTCAGTACTTC.

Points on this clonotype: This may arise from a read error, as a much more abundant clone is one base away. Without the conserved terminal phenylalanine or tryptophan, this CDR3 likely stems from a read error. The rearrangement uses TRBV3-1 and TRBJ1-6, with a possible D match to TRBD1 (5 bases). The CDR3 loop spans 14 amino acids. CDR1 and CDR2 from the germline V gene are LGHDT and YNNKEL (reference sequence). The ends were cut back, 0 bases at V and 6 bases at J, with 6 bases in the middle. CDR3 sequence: CASSQETVNSPLHY. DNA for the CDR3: TGTGCCAGCAGCCAAGAGACAGTTAATTCACCCCTCCACTAT.

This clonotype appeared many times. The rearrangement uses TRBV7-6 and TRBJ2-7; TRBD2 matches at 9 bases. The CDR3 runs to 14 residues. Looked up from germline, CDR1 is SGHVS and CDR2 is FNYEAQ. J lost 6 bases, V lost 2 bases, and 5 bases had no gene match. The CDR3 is CASSLLAGASEQYF. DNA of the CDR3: TGTGCCAGCAGCTTATTAGCGGGAGCCAGCGAGCAGTACTTC.

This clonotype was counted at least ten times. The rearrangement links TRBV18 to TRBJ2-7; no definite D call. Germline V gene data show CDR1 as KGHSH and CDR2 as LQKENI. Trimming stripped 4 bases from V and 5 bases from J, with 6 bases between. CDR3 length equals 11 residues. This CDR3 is CASSQGHEQYF. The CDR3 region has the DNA TGTGCCAGCTCACAGGGCCACGAGCAGTACTTC.

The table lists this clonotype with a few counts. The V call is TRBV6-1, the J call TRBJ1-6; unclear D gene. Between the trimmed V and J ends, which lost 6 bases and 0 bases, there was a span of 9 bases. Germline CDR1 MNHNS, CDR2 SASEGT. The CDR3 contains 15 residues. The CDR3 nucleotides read TGTGCCAGCAGATGGGGAGGCTCCTATAATTCACCCCTCCACTTT. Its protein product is CASRWGGSYNSPLHF.

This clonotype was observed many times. This CDR3 reads CASSVHNTGELFF. The CDR3 DNA follows: TGTGCCAGCAGCGTACATAACACCGGGGAGCTGTTTTTT. This chain uses TRBV9 with TRBJ2-2; D call uncertain. Per germline, CDR1 SGDLS and CDR2 YYNGEE. The CDR3 has 13 residues. Trimming removed 1 base at V and 2 bases at J, with 3 bases between.

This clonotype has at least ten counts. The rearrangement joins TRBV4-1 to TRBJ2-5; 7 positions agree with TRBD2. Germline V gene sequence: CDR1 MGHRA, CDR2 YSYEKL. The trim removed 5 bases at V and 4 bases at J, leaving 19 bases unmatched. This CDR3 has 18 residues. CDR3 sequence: CASSGPYNEAGVRETQYF. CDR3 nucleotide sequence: TGCGCCAGCAGCGGACCCTATAATGAGGCGGGAGTAAGAGAGACCCAGTACTTC.

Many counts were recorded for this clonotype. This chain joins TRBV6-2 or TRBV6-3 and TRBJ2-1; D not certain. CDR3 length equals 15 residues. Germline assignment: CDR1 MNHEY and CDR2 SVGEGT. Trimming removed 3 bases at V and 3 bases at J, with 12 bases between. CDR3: CASSYETTIYNEQFF. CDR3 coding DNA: TGTGCCAGCAGTTATGAGACGACGATCTACAATGAGCAGTTCTTC.

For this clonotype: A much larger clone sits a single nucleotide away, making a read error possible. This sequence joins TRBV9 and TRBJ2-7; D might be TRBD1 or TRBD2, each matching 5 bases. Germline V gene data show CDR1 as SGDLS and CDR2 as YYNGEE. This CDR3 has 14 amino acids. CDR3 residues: CSSSAGTTTYEQYF. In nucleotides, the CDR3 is TGTTCCAGCAGCGCCGGGACGACAACCTACGAGCAGTACTTC.

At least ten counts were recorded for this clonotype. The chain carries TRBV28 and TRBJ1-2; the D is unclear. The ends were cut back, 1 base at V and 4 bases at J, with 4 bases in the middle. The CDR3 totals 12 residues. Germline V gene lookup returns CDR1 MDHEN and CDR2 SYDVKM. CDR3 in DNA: TGTGCCAGCAGTTTATCCCGCTATGGCTACACCTTC. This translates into CASSLSRYGYTF.

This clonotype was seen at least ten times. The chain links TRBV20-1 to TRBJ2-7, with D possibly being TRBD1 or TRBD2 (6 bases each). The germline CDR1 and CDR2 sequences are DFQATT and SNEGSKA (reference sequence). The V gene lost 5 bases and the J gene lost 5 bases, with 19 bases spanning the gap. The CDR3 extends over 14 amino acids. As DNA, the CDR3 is TGCAGTGCTGCCCGGGAGTGGGGGCTCCACGAGCAGTACTTC. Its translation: CSAAREWGLHEQYF.

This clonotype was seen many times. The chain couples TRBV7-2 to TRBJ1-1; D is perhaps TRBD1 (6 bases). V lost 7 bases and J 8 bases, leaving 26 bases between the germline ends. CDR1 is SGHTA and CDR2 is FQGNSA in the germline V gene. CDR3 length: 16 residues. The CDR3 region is CASTTPLILQGSEAFF. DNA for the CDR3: TGTGCCAGCACCACCCCCTTGATCCTACAGGGTTCCGAAGCTTTCTTT. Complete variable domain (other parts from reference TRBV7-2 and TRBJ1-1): GAGVSQSPSNKVTEKGKDVELRCDPISGHTALYWYRQSLGQGLEFLIYFQGNSAPDKSGLPSDRFSAERTGGSVSTLTIQRTQQEDSAVYLCASTTPLILQGSEAFFGQGTRLTVV.

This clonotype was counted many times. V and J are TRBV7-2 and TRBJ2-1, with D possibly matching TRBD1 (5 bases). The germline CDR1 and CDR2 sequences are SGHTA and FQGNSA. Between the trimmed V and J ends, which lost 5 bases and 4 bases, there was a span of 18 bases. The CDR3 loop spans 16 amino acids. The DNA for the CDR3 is TGTGCCAGCAGCCTTGCAGGGATAAGGCCTTACAATGAGCAGTTCTTC. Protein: CASSLAGIRPYNEQFF.

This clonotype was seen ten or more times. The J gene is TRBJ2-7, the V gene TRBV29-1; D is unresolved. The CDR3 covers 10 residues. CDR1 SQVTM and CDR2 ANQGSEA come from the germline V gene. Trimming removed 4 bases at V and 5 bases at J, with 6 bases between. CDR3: CSVAGDEQYF. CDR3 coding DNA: TGCAGCGTTGCGGGTGACGAGCAGTACTTC.

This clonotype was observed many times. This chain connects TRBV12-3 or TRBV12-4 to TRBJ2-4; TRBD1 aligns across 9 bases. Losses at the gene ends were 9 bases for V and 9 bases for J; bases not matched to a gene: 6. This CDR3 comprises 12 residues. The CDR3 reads CASEQGAGIQYF. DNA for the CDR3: TGTGCCAGTGAACAGGGGGCAGGCATTCAGTACTTC.

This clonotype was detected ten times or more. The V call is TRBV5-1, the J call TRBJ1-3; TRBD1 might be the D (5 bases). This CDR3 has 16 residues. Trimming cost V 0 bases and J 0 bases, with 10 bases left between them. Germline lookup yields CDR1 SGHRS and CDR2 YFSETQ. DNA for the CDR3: TGCGCCAGCAGCTTGGGTCCGGACATCTCTGGAAACACCATATATTTT. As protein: CASSLGPDISGNTIYF.

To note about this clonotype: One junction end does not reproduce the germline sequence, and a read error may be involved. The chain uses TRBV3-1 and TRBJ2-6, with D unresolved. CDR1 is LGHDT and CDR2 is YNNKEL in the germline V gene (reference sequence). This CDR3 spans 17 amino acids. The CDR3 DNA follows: TGTGCCTGCAGCCATGAGAGGCCGGTCTCTGGGGCCAACGTCCTGACTTTC. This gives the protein CACSHERPVSGANVLTF.

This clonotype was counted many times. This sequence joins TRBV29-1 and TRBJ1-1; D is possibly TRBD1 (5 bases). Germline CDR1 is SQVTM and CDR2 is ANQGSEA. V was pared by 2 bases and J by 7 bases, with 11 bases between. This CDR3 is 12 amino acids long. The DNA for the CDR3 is TGCAGCGTTGAATGGGACCTGGATGAAGCTTTCTTT. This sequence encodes CSVEWDLDEAFF.

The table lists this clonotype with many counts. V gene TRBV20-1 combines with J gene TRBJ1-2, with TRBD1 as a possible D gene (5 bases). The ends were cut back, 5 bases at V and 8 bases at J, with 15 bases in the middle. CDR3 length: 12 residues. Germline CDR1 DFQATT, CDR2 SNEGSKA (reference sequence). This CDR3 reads CSAPRQPKGYTF. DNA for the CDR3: TGCAGTGCTCCTCGACAGCCTAAGGGCTACACCTTC.

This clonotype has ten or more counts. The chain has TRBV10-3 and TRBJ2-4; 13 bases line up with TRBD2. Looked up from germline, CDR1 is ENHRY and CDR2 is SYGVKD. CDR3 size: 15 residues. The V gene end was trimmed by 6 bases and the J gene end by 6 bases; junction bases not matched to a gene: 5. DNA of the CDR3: TGTGCCATCAGCGGACTAGCGGGAGAAGGAAACATTCAGTACTTC. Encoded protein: CAISGLAGEGNIQYF.

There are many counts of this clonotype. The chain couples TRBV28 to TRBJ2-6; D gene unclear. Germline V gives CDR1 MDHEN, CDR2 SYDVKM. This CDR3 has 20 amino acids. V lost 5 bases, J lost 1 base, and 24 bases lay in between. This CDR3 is CASSRDGFIRIFSGANVLTF. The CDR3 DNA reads TGTGCCAGCAGTCGCGATGGCTTTATCAGAATTTTTTCTGGGGCCAACGTCCTGACTTTC.